This entry describes one T cell receptor beta chain. Its antigen is undetermined. V was cut by 5 bases and J by 9 bases, with 15 bases left in between. The CDR3 is 13 amino acids. From germline, CDR1 is SGHTS and CDR2 YDEGEE. TCRdb keeps only in-frame clones here, not all; method: immunoSEQ multiplex PCR. The sample carries under 200,000 clones, 94% recorded once. The data derive from a study of T cell responses to AZD1222 COVID-19 vaccine. Study-level findings and limits: Spike-specific TCR breadth and depth were elevated following two AZD1222 doses.

This chain connects TRBV5-8 to TRBJ2-1; perhaps D is TRBD1 or TRBD2 (5 bases each). Sequencing was performed on peripheral blood, taken on day 0 of AZD1222 vaccination. This TCR was recovered from an adult in good health. The CDR3 loop is CASRGPLTREQFF. CDR3 in DNA: TGTGCCAGCAGGGGACCCCTGACCCGTGAGCAGTTCTTC. The full variable domain, in which reference TRBV5-8 and TRBJ2-1 provide the parts outside the CDR3, is EAGVTQSPTHLIKTRGQQATLRCSPISGHTSVYWYQQALGLGLQFLLWYDEGEERNRGNFPPRFSGRQFPNYSSELNVNALELEDSALYLCASRGPLTREQFFGPGTRLTVL.